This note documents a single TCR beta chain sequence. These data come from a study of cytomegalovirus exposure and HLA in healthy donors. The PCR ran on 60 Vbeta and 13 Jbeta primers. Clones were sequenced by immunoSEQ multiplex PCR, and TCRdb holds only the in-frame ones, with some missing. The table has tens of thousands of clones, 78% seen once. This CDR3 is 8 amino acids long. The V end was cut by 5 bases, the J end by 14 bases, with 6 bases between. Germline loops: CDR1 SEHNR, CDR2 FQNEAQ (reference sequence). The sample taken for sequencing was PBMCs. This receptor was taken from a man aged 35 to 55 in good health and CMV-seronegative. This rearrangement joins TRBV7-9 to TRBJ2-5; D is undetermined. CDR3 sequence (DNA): TGTGCCAGCAGCCCCCTCTACTTC. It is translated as CASSPLYF.